This record looks at one T cell receptor beta chain sequence and its context. The record originates from a study of blood T cell repertoires in COVID-19. V was clipped by 1 base and J by 5 bases; unmatched bases: 9. In germline, CDR1 is SGHTA, CDR2 FQGNSA. The CDR3 is made up of 19 amino acids. As processed by the authors: How many nucleated cells were present was estimated from reference gene primer amplification. Generated by immunoSEQ multiplex PCR, the TCRdb table keeps only in-frame clones and is missing some. That table is the source of V, J and clone size, and D and trimming were worked out from the DNA. The sample carries roughly 300,000 clones, roughly 88% recorded once.

The specimen was PBMCs or T cells enriched from blood (not recorded which). The sequence was collected from a woman between 35 and 50 years old with acute COVID-19. V gene TRBV7-2 combines with J gene TRBJ2-6; 12 positions agree with TRBD1. The CDR3 DNA reads TGTGCCAGCAGCTTAGGAGGGGGACAGGGGGCTAATAGGGCCAACGTCCTGACTTTC. As protein: CASSLGGGQGANRANVLTF.